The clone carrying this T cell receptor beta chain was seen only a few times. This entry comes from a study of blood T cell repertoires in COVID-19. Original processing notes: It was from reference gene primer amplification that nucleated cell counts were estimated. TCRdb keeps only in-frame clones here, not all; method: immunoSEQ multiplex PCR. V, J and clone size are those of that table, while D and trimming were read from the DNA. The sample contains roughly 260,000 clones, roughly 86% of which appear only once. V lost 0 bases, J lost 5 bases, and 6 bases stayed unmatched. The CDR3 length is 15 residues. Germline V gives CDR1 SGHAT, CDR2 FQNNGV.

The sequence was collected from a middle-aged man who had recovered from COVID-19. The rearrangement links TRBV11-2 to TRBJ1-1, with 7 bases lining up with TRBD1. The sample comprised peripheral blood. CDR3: CASSLEGTARTEAFF. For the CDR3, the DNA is TGTGCCAGCAGCTTAGAAGGGACAGCGCGGACTGAAGCTTTCTTT.